This T cell receptor beta chain was recovered during a study of T cell changes during pregnancy in multiple sclerosis. TCRdb keeps only in-frame clones here, not all; method: immunoSEQ multiplex PCR. Here the sample spans around 41,000 clones, about 89% being singletons. Germline V gene lookup returns CDR1 MNHEY and CDR2 SMNVEV (reference sequence). Trimming removed 8 bases at V and 0 bases at J, with 13 bases between. This CDR3 has 14 residues. The chain links TRBV27 to TRBJ1-2, with D possibly matching TRBD1 (5 bases). The source of this sequence is a female donor in good health, enrolled as a control in a pregnancy study. The specimen comprised CD4+ T cells from peripheral blood mononuclear cells, sampled in the third trimester of pregnancy. The CDR3 is CASAADSPNYGYTF. The DNA of the CDR3 is TGTGCCAGCGCCGCAGACAGTCCTAACTATGGCTACACCTTC.